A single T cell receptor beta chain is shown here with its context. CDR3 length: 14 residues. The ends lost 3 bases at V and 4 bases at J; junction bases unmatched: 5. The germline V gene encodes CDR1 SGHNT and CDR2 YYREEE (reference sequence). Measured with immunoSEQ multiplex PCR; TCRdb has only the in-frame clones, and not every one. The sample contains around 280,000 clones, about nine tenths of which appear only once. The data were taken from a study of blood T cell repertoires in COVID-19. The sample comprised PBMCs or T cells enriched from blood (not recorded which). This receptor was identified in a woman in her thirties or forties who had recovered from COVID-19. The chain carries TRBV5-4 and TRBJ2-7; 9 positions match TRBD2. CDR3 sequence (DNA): TGTGCCAGCAGCTCCGGACTAGCGAATTACGAGCAGTACTTC. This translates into CASSSGLANYEQYF.